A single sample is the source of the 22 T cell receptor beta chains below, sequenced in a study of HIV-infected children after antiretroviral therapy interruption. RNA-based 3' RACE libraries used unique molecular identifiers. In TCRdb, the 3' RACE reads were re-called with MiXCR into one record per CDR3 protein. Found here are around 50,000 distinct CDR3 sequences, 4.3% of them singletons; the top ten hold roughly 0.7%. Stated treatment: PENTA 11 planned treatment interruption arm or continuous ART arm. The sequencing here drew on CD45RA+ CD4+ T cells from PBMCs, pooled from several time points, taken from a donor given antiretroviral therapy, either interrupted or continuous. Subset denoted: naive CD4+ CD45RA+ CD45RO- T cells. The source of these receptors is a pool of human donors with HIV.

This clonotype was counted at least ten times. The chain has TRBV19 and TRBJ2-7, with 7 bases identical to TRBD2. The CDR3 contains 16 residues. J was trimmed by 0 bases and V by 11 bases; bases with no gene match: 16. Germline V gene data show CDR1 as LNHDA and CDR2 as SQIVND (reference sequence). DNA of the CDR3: TGTGCCTCATCATCCTGGGAGGGGCCCCTCTCCTACGAGCAGTACTTC. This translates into CASSSWEGPLSYEQYF.

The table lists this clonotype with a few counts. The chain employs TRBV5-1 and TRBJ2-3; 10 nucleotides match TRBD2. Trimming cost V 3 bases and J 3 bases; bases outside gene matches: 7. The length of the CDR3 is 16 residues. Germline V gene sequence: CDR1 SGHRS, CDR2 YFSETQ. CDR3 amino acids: CASSSLAGGRTDTQYF. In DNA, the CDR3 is TGCGCCAGCAGCTCTTTAGCGGGGGGACGTACAGATACGCAGTATTTT.

The CDR3 coding sequence is TGTGCCAGCAGTTTAACAGATGAAGCTTTCTTT. Translated: CASSLTDEAFF. The V gene is TRBV28, the J gene TRBJ1-1; D is uncertain. The CDR3 runs to 11 residues. Germline assignment: CDR1 MDHEN and CDR2 SYDVKM. Trimming pared 2 bases from V and 7 bases from J, leaving 5 bases between.

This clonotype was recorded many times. The CDR3 protein is CASSERPASYEQYF. CDR3 DNA: TGTGCCAGCAGTGAGAGGCCCGCTTCCTACGAGCAGTACTTC. This sequence joins TRBV2 and TRBJ2-7, with no clear D. The CDR3 length is 14 residues. Germline loops: CDR1 SNHLY, CDR2 FYNNEI. Trimming took off 3 bases at V and 1 base at J, with 10 bases between the two ends.

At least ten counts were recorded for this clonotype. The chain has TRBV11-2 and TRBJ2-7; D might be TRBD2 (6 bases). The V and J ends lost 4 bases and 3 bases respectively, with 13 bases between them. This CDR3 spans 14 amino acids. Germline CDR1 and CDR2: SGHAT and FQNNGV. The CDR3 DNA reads TGTGCCAGCAGCTCGGTTGGGGGGTACTACGAGCAGTACTTC. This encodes CASSSVGGYYEQYF.

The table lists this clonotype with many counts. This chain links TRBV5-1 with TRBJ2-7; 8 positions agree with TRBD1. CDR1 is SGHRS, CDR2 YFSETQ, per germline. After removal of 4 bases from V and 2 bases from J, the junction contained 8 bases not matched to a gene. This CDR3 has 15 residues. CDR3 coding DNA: TGCGCCAGCAGCCTGCCGGACAGGGCCCCCTACGAGCAGTACTTC. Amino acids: CASSLPDRAPYEQYF. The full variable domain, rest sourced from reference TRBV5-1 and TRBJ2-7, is KAGVTQTPRYLIKTRGQQVTLSCSPISGHRSVSWYQQTPGQGLQFLFEYFSETQRNKGNFPGRFSGRQFSNSRSEMNVSTLELGDSALYLCASSLPDRAPYEQYFGPGTRLTVT.

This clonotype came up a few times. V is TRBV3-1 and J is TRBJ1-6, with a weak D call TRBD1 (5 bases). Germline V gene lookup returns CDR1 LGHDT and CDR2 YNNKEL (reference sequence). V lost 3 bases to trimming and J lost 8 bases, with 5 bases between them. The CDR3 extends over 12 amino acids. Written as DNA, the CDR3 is TGTGCCAGCAGCCAGGGGGATTCACCCCTCCACTTT. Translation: CASSQGDSPLHF. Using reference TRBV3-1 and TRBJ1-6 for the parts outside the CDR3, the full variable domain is DTAVSQTPKYLVTQMGNDKSIKCEQNLGHDTMYWYKQDSKKFLKIMFSYNNKELIINETVPNRFSPKSPDKAHLNLHINSLELGDSAVYFCASSQGDSPLHFGNGTRLTVT.

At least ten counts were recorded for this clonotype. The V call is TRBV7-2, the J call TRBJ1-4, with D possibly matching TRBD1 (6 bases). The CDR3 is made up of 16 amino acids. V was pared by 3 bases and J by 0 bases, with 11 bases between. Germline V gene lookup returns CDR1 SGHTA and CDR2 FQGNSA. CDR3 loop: CASSFWGRSTNEKLFF. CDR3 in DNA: TGTGCCAGCAGCTTTTGGGGGCGTTCAACTAATGAAAAACTGTTTTTT.

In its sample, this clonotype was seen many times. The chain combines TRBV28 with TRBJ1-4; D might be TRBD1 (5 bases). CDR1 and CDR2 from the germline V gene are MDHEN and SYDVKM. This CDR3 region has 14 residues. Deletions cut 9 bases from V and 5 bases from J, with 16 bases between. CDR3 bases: TGTGCCAGTAGTAGCAGGGAGGAGAATGAAAAACTGTTTTTT. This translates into CASSSREENEKLFF.

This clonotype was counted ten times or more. The CDR3 DNA sequence: TGTGCCAGCAGGAGGGCAACTAATGAAAAACTGTTTTTT. It yields the protein CASRRATNEKLFF. The chain has TRBV2 and TRBJ1-4; no definite D call. Germline CDR1 SNHLY, CDR2 FYNNEI. V lost 6 bases and J lost 0, with 5 bases in between. This CDR3 has 13 residues.

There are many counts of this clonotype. CDR3 sequence (DNA): TGTGCCAGCAGCGGAAGTTTGGGACAGGGGCATAATTCACCCCTCCACTTT. Protein sequence: CASSGSLGQGHNSPLHF. The chain links TRBV9 to TRBJ1-6, with 10 bases fitting TRBD1. Germline lookup yields CDR1 SGDLS and CDR2 YYNGEE. CDR3 size: 17 residues. J was trimmed by 5 bases and V by 3 bases; bases with no gene match: 8.

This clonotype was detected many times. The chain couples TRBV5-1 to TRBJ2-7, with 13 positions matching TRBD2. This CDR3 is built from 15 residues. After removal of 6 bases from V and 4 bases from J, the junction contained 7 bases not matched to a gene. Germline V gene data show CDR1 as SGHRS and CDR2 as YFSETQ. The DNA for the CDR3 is TGCGCCAGCACCCCCCGGACTAGCGGGGGATACGAGCAGTACTTC. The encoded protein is CASTPRTSGGYEQYF.

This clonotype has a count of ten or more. For the CDR3, the DNA is TGTGCCAGCAGCCATTGGACAGCCAACACTGAAGCTTTCTTT. Its protein is CASSHWTANTEAFF. The chain employs TRBV3-1 and TRBJ1-1, with D possibly matching TRBD1 (6 bases). Germline CDR1 LGHDT, CDR2 YNNKEL (reference sequence). The CDR3 consists of 14 residues. The V end lost 3 bases, the J end lost 2 bases, and 10 bases lay between the germline ends. Drawing the rest from reference TRBV3-1 and TRBJ1-1, the complete variable domain is DTAVSQTPKYLVTQMGNDKSIKCEQNLGHDTMYWYKQDSKKFLKIMFSYNNKELIINETVPNRFSPKSPDKAHLNLHINSLELGDSAVYFCASSHWTANTEAFFGQGTRLTVV.

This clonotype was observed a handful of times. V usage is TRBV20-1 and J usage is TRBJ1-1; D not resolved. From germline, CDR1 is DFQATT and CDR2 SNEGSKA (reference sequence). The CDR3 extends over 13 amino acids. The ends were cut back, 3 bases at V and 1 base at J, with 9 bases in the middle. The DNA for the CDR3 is TGCAGTGCTAGTGGGAGGCGGAACACTGAAGCTTTCTTT. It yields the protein CSASGRRNTEAFF.

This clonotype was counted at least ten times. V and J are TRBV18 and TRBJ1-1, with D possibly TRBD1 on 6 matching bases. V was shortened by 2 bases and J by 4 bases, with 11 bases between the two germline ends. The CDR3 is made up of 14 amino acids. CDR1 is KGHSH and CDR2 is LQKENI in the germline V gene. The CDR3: CASSPGGGSTEAFF. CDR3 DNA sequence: TGTGCCAGCTCACCAGGAGGGGGGAGCACTGAAGCTTTCTTT. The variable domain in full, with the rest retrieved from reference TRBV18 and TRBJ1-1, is NAGVMQNPRHLVRRRGQEARLRCSPMKGHSHVYWYRQLPEEGLKFMVYLQKENIIDESGMPKERFSAEFPKEGPSILRIQQVVRGDSAAYFCASSPGGGSTEAFFGQGTRLTVV.

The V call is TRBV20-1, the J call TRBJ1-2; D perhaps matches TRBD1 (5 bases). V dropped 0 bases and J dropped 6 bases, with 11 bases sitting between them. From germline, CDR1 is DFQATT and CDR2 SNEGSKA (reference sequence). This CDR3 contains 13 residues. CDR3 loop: CSARDRGGNGYTF. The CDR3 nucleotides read TGCAGTGCTAGAGATCGGGGGGGGAATGGCTACACCTTC.

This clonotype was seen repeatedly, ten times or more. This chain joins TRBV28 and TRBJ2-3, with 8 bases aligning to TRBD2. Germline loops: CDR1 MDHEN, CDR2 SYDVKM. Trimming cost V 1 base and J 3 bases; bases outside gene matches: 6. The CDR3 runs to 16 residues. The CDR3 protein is CASSLYGGALTDTQYF. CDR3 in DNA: TGTGCCAGCAGTTTATACGGGGGGGCCTTAACAGATACGCAGTATTTT.

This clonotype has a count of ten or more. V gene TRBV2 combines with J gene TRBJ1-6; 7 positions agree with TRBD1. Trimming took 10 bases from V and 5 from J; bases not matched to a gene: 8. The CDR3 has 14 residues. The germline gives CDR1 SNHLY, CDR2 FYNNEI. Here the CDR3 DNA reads TGTGCCACTTCGAGACAGGGAGATAATTCACCCCTCCACTTT. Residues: CATSRQGDNSPLHF.

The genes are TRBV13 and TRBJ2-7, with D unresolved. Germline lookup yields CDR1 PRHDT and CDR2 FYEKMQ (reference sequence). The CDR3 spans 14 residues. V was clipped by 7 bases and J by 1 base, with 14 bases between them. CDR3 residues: CASNHRTESYEQYF. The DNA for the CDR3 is TGTGCCAGCAATCATCGGACGGAGTCCTACGAGCAGTACTTC.

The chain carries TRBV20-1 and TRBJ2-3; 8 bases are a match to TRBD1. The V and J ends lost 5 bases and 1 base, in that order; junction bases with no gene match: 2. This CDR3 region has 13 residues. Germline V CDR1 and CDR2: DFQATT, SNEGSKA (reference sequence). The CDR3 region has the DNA TGCAGTGCTCCACAGGGGGGCACAGATACGCAGTATTTT. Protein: CSAPQGGTDTQYF.

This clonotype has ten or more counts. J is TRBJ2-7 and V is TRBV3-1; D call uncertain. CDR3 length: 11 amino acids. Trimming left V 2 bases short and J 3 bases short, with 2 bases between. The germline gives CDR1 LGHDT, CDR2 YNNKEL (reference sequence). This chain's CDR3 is CASSQLYEQYF. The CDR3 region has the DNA TGTGCCAGCAGCCAACTCTACGAGCAGTACTTC.

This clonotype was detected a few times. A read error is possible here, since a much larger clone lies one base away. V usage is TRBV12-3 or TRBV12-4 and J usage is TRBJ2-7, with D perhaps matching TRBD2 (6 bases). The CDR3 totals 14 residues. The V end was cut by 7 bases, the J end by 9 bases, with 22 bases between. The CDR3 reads CASTNPSGVAGQYF. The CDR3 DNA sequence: TGTGCCAGCACGAATCCGTCGGGGGTCGCCGGGCAGTACTTC.